Presented here are 3 T cell receptor beta chains from one specimen sequenced in a study of T-cell reconstitution after alpha-beta-depleted transplantation in children. As it was prepared, the TCRbeta library received unique molecular identifiers. TCRdb passed the PCR reads through MiXCR, listing each CDR3 protein once. The table lists 350,000 to 500,000 distinct CDR3 sequences, about 45% of them singletons. This specimen was PBMCs, taken before TCRalphabeta/CD19-depleted stem cell transplant. The receptors shown here come from a girl aged 2-9 years with aplastic anemia, due to receive a stem cell transplant.

V usage is TRBV12-3 or TRBV12-4 and J usage is TRBJ2-1, with D possibly being TRBD1 (5 bases). The V end lost 5 bases, the J end lost 9 bases, and 17 bases lay between the germline ends. This CDR3 contains 14 residues. The CDR3 DNA sequence: TGTGCCAGCAGTCCCTCGTTAGTTAGGGGTGAGCAGTTCTTC. Protein product: CASSPSLVRGEQFF.

The chain carries TRBV29-1 and TRBJ2-3; D is unclear. Germline V lookup: CDR1 SQVTM, CDR2 ANQGSEA. V lost 0 bases, J lost 4 bases, and 17 bases lay in between. This CDR3 contains 16 residues. CDR3 nucleotides: TGCAGCGTTGAAGAAGGGTGGGCTTTCCAGCCAGATACGCAGTATTTT. This translates into CSVEEGWAFQPDTQYF.

The chain is built from TRBV20-1 and TRBJ2-7, with 7 nucleotides matching TRBD2. CDR1 and CDR2 from the germline V gene are DFQATT and SNEGSKA (reference sequence). J gave up 0 bases and V 5 bases, and 7 bases lay outside the gene matches. This CDR3 has 14 amino acids. CDR3 nucleotides: TGCAGTGCTCCCGGTCGGGAGGCCTCCTACGAGCAGTACTTC. This translates into CSAPGREASYEQYF.